This TCR beta chain was identified in a study of Siglec-9 on CD8 T cells in melanoma. CDR1 MGHDK and CDR2 SYGVNS come from the germline V gene. Trimming pared 9 bases from V and 9 bases from J, leaving 12 bases between. CDR3 length: 11 amino acids. Remarks on this clone: As yet, its antigen is unknown.

Generated by immunoSEQ multiplex PCR, the TCRdb table keeps only in-frame clones and is missing some. The table lists about 33,000 clones, roughly 80% of them singletons. General observations from the study: Siglec-9 reportedly marks and regulates an effector memory CD8+ T-cell subset apparently accumulating in melanoma tumors.

Sequencing was performed on Siglec-9- CD8+ T cells sorted from blood. The origin of this receptor is a human donor in good health. The rearrangement uses TRBV25-1 and TRBJ2-1; D may be TRBD1 (6 bases). This chain's CDR3 is CASSLGGEQFF. Here the CDR3 DNA reads TGTGCCAGTTCTTTAGGGGGTGAGCAGTTCTTC.